The 27 T cell receptor beta chains listed next were all sequenced from one sample in a study of blood T cell repertoires in COVID-19. Clones were read by immunoSEQ multiplex PCR, and TCRdb kept only the in-frame ones, dropping some. The table has more than 100,000 clones, 80% to 90% seen once. The sample taken for sequencing was peripheral blood. All receptors come from a woman aged 55-70 years with acute or convalescent COVID-19.

This chain joins TRBV16 and TRBJ2-1, with a weak D call TRBD2 (7 bases). The CDR3 has 16 amino acids. Per the germline V gene, CDR1 is KGHSY and CDR2 is FQNENV. V lost 4 bases and J 9 bases, leaving 22 bases between the germline ends. This chain's CDR3 is CASSPEAAGVRGEQFF. CDR3 bases: TGTGCCAGCAGCCCTGAGGCGGCGGGAGTCAGGGGTGAGCAGTTCTTC.

The chain carries TRBV10-2 and TRBJ2-5, with 14 bases aligning to TRBD2. V dropped 8 bases and J dropped 4; count of bases not matched to a gene: 12. The germline CDR1 and CDR2 sequences are WSHSY and SAAADI. This CDR3 has 17 residues. The CDR3 nucleotides are TGCGCCAGCGATCTCTCAGCCGGGACTAGCGGGAGAGAGACCCAGTACTTC. As protein: CASDLSAGTSGRETQYF.

CDR3 sequence: CASSTGAPYGYTF. The CDR3 DNA reads TGTGCCAGTAGTACAGGGGCCCCTTATGGCTACACCTTC. The chain combines TRBV19 with TRBJ1-2, with a possible D match to TRBD1 (6 bases). V lost 4 bases and J 5 bases, leaving 11 bases between the germline ends. Germline CDR1 reads LNHDA; CDR2 reads SQIVND (reference sequence). CDR3 size: 13 residues.

The genes are TRBV18 and TRBJ1-2, with 10 bases aligning to TRBD1. Unmatched junction bases numbered 5, after V lost 1 base and J lost 6 bases. The CDR3 loop spans 15 amino acids. Germline assignment: CDR1 KGHSH and CDR2 LQKENI. As DNA, the CDR3 is TGTGCCAGCTCACCACGAGGACAGGGGGGACATGGCTACACCTTC. Protein: CASSPRGQGGHGYTF.

The rearrangement uses TRBV5-1 and TRBJ2-3, with unresolved D. The CDR3 spans 15 residues. CDR1 and CDR2 from the germline V gene are SGHRS and YFSETQ. The V end was cut by 4 bases, the J end by 5 bases, with 17 bases between. The CDR3: CASSPVAALGDTQYF. CDR3 coding DNA: TGCGCCAGCAGCCCGGTGGCGGCCCTGGGAGATACGCAGTATTTT.

The V and J genes are TRBV3-1 (or the pseudogene TRBV3-2) and TRBJ1-3; D gene uncertain. The CDR3 covers 15 residues. Germline loops: CDR1 LGHDT, CDR2 YNNKEL (reference sequence). V dropped 4 bases and J dropped 4 bases, with 14 bases sitting between them. The CDR3 is CASSRTHSGGNTIYF. DNA for the CDR3: TGTGCCAGCAGCCGGACTCATTCGGGAGGAAACACCATATATTTT.

The chain combines TRBV11-3 with TRBJ1-6; D perhaps matches TRBD1 (6 bases). CDR3 length equals 15 residues. V dropped 8 bases and J dropped 5 bases, with 16 bases sitting between them. Looked up from germline, CDR1 is SGHNT and CDR2 is YENEEA. CDR3 loop: CASCYGTPNNSPLHF. DNA of the CDR3: TGTGCCAGCTGCTATGGGACACCGAATAATTCACCCCTCCACTTT.

The CDR3 loop is CASSLEAAVNTEAFF. The CDR3 DNA reads as TGTGCCAGCAGCTTAGAAGCCGCGGTGAACACTGAAGCTTTCTTT. The chain has TRBV5-8 and TRBJ1-1; D is uncertain. This CDR3 spans 15 amino acids. CDR1 and CDR2 (germline): SGHTS, YDEGEE. V lost 2 bases, J lost 0 bases, and 11 bases lay in between. Filled out from reference TRBV5-8 and TRBJ1-1, the complete variable domain reads EAGVTQSPTHLIKTRGQQATLRCSPISGHTSVYWYQQALGLGLQFLLWYDEGEERNRGNFPPRFSGRQFPNYSSELNVNALELEDSALYLCASSLEAAVNTEAFFGQGTRLTVV.

This clone appeared a few times. The gene calls are TRBV2 and TRBJ2-7; unclear D gene. The V end was cut by 7 bases, the J end by 1 base, with 17 bases between. The CDR3 spans 15 residues. Per the germline V gene, CDR1 is SNHLY and CDR2 is FYNNEI. CDR3 sequence reads: CASKPATTLSYEQYF. CDR3 DNA sequence: TGTGCCAGCAAGCCGGCGACAACGTTATCCTACGAGCAGTACTTC.

This chain uses TRBV15 with TRBJ1-1; maybe TRBD1 (6 bases). V was shortened by 0 bases and J by 2 bases, with 19 bases between the two germline ends. The CDR3 runs 18 residues. Germline V gives CDR1 LNHNV, CDR2 YYDKDF (reference sequence). Here the CDR3 DNA reads TGTGCCACCAGCAGAGATAGTGGGGGCATCGGGCTAAACACTGAAGCTTTCTTT. The encoded protein is CATSRDSGGIGLNTEAFF.

V and J are TRBV3-1 (or the pseudogene TRBV3-2) and TRBJ2-1; D perhaps matches TRBD2 (7 bases). V lost 4 bases and J 9 bases, leaving 16 bases between the germline ends. The CDR3 covers 14 residues. Germline V CDR1 and CDR2: LGHDT, YNNKEL (reference sequence). This chain's CDR3 is CASSPRGAYGEQFF. The CDR3 DNA is TGTGCCAGCAGCCCCCGGGGGGCCTATGGTGAGCAGTTCTTC.

This chain uses TRBV19 with TRBJ2-7, with 11 bases that match TRBD1. V trimming: 4 bases; J trimming: 4 bases; junction bases outside the gene matches: 3. The CDR3 runs to 14 residues. Germline V CDR1 and CDR2: LNHDA, SQIVND (reference sequence). The CDR3 DNA reads TGTGCCAGTAGTACCGGGACAGGGGGTTACGAGCAGTACTTC. Translated: CASSTGTGGYEQYF.

The rearrangement links TRBV3-1 (or the pseudogene TRBV3-2) to TRBJ1-6; 10 bases align to TRBD1. The CDR3 has 15 residues. Losses at the gene ends were 3 bases for V and 7 bases for J; bases not matched to a gene: 3. Germline CDR1 is LGHDT and CDR2 is YNNKEL (reference sequence). CDR3 amino acids: CASSQTGGLNSPLHF. Written as DNA, the CDR3 is TGTGCCAGCAGCCAGACAGGGGGCCTAAATTCACCCCTCCACTTT.

The J gene is TRBJ2-2, the V gene TRBV6-6; possible D gene TRBD1, 6 bases. The germline gives CDR1 MNHNY, CDR2 SVGAGI (reference sequence). The CDR3 length is 15 residues. Trimming took 4 bases from V and 1 from J, leaving 10 bases between them. This CDR3 is CASSSPTGNTGELFF. The DNA of the CDR3 is TGTGCCAGCAGTTCCCCGACAGGGAACACCGGGGAGCTGTTTTTT.

This CDR3 reads CASSLKLSAADTQYF. CDR3 sequence (DNA): TGTGCCAGCAGCTTGAAGTTGTCCGCGGCAGATACGCAGTATTTT. The chain uses TRBV5-4 and TRBJ2-3; D uncertain. CDR1 is SGHNT, CDR2 YYREEE, per germline (reference sequence). V lost 1 base and J lost 4, with 13 bases in between. This CDR3 region has 15 residues.

The chain has TRBV27 and TRBJ1-1; D is possibly TRBD1 (6 bases). Trimming pared 8 bases from V and 3 bases from J, leaving 16 bases between. This CDR3 comprises 14 residues. Germline lookup yields CDR1 MNHEY and CDR2 SMNVEV (reference sequence). The CDR3 sequence: CASRSGVRHTEAFF. CDR3 sequence (DNA): TGTGCCAGCCGCTCAGGGGTGAGGCACACTGAAGCTTTCTTT.

The genes are TRBV7-2 and TRBJ1-3; TRBD1 matches 9 bases. There are 19 residues in the CDR3. J was trimmed by 2 bases and V by 3 bases; bases with no gene match: 14. Germline CDR1 is SGHTA and CDR2 is FQGNSA. The CDR3 loop is CASSLRDRVFIDAGNTIYF. As DNA, the CDR3 is TGTGCCAGCAGCTTGAGGGACAGGGTCTTTATTGACGCTGGAAACACCATATATTTT.

This clone has only one observation. The chain uses TRBV28 and TRBJ2-1; D uncertain. The germline CDR1 and CDR2 sequences are MDHEN and SYDVKM. The V end lost 10 bases, the J end lost 3 bases, and 16 bases lay between the germline ends. CDR3 length: 14 amino acids. Written as DNA, the CDR3 is TGTGCCATCTCGACCGGAGCAGTCTACAATGAGCAGTTCTTC. Protein product: CAISTGAVYNEQFF.

This clone was counted a few times. The chain is built from TRBV6-1 and TRBJ1-3; TRBD1 is a possible D gene (5 bases). This CDR3 is built from 17 residues. V dropped 0 bases and J dropped 2 bases, with 14 bases sitting between them. Germline lookup yields CDR1 MNHNS and CDR2 SASEGT. CDR3 protein: CASSEAGPGRAGNTIYF. The DNA for the CDR3 is TGTGCCAGCAGTGAAGCCGGGCCTGGCAGGGCTGGAAACACCATATATTTT.

The chain combines TRBV20-1 with TRBJ1-4; 7 positions match TRBD1. Germline V CDR1 and CDR2: DFQATT, SNEGSKA (reference sequence). This CDR3 comprises 13 residues. The V gene end was trimmed by 3 bases and the J gene end by 7 bases; junction bases not matched to a gene: 5. The CDR3: CSASRTGVEKLFF. In nucleotides, the CDR3 is TGCAGTGCTAGTAGGACAGGAGTTGAAAAACTGTTTTTT.

Turning to this clone: Germline and junction disagree at one end, which may indicate a read error. Other DNA sequences in the same sample also yield this CDR3. The J gene is TRBJ1-5, the V gene TRBV3-1 (or the pseudogene TRBV3-2); D is unclear. From germline, CDR1 is LGHDT and CDR2 YNNKEL (reference sequence). This CDR3 is built from 14 residues. This CDR3 reads CASSPGGFNQPQHF. The DNA for the CDR3 is TGTGCTAGCAGCCCCGGAGGGTTCAATCAGCCCCAGCATTTT.

V and J are TRBV6-5 and TRBJ2-7; TRBD2 might be the D (5 bases). The CDR3 runs 15 residues. V was trimmed by 0 bases and J by 4 bases, leaving 13 bases between them. The V gene's germline CDR1 is MNHEY and CDR2 SVGAGI. CDR3: CASSYSTSERYEQYF. CDR3 nucleotide sequence: TGTGCCAGCAGTTACTCGACCAGCGAGCGGTACGAGCAGTACTTC.

With respect to this clone: Relative to the germline gene, one junction end is altered; a read error may explain this. The chain is built from TRBV7-8 and TRBJ2-3; 7 bases are a match to TRBD2. The CDR3 is made up of 15 amino acids. The germline V gene has CDR1 SGHVS and CDR2 FQNEAQ. The CDR3 reads CASSLRGDLLAPPHF. The CDR3 nucleotides read TGTGCCAGCAGCCTTCGCGGAGATCTACTAGCGCCACCCCATTTT. The variable domain in full, with the rest retrieved from reference TRBV7-8 and TRBJ2-3, is GAGVSQSPRYKVAKRGQDVALRCDPISGHVSLFWYQQALGQGPEFLTYFQNEAQLDKSGLPSDRFFAERPEGSVSTLKIQRTQQEDSAVYLCASSLRGDLLAPPHFGPGTRLTVL.

This chain joins TRBV5-1 and TRBJ2-5; 7 bases are a match to TRBD1. The V and J ends lost 3 bases and 1 base, in that order; junction bases with no gene match: 6. The CDR3 is 15 residues long. Looked up from germline, CDR1 is SGHRS and CDR2 is YFSETQ. This chain's CDR3 is CASSSGQASQETQYF. The CDR3 DNA follows: TGCGCCAGCAGCTCAGGACAGGCTAGCCAAGAGACCCAGTACTTC.

The CDR3 DNA is TGTGCCAGCTCACCTATAGGGGCGGTCGGAGAGACCCAGTACTTC. Translating gives CASSPIGAVGETQYF. The chain uses TRBV18 and TRBJ2-5; maybe TRBD1 (5 bases). Germline V CDR1 and CDR2: KGHSH, LQKENI. V dropped 3 bases and J dropped 4 bases, with 15 bases sitting between them. There are 15 residues in the CDR3.

The DNA of the CDR3 is TGTGCCAGCAGCCAATCCCGGGGCGGGGCCGTGCAGTTCTTC. Its protein product is CASSQSRGGAVQFF. This sequence joins TRBV16 and TRBJ2-1; D is perhaps TRBD2 (6 bases). Trimming removed 0 bases from V and 12 bases from J, with 15 bases in between. The CDR3 runs to 14 residues. The germline V gene has CDR1 KGHSY and CDR2 FQNENV.

The J gene is TRBJ2-3, the V gene TRBV9; 8 nucleotides line up with TRBD2. After removal of 3 bases from V and 0 bases from J, the junction contained 6 bases not matched to a gene. The CDR3 runs to 16 residues. CDR1 and CDR2 (germline): SGDLS, YYNGEE. The CDR3 region is CASSARSGASTDTQYF. CDR3 bases: TGTGCCAGCAGCGCGCGTAGCGGGGCTAGCACAGATACGCAGTATTTT.